This T cell receptor (beta chain) was sequenced during a study of blood T cell repertoires in COVID-19. As for the study in general: Sample material is recorded as cDNA or gDNA derived from T cells, B-cell-depleted T cells, or PBMCs.

V shed 4 bases and J shed 8 bases, with 11 bases lying between them. The CDR3 totals 12 residues. Authors' methods: Amplified reference gene primers provided the basis for estimating nucleated cell counts. Generated by immunoSEQ multiplex PCR, the TCRdb table keeps only in-frame clones and is missing some. From that table come the V and J calls and clone size; the DNA was used to work out D and trimming. The sample carries under 250,000 clones, approximately 91% recorded once. The source of this sequence is a woman in her 40s with acute or convalescent COVID-19. The chain combines TRBV12-3 or TRBV12-4 with TRBJ1-2; the D is unclear. The sequencing input was peripheral blood. CDR3 DNA: TGTGCCAGCAGTTCGGGTCCCGGGGGCTACACCTTC. It is translated as CASSSGPGGYTF.